The source of this TCR beta chain is a study of cytomegalovirus exposure and HLA in healthy donors (dated by TCRdb to about 2017). Study-level background: An earlier analysis of some 600 of the donors reported 250 to 300 Gb of sequence data and about 120 million unique TCR beta sequences obtained from about 179 million T cells. Approximately 300 gigabases of sequencing data and 91 million or so unique TCR sequences made up an early release that covered 640 HLA-typed donors. Among the roughly 400 genotyped donors, around 79% belonged to the genetic ancestry cluster associated with self-reported Caucasian donors. The aim of the study was to test whether cataloging public T cell receptors could identify signatures of past pathogen exposure. The study profiled the T cell repertoires of 666 subjects by immunosequencing and related them to cytomegalovirus serostatus. Besides the first cohort of around 700 subjects, a separate validation cohort made up of about 120 different subjects was used. The study combined high-throughput TCR immunosequencing, statistical association of individual TCRs with disease status, and machine learning to predict cytomegalovirus infection status. To study patterns of TCR occurrence, a later analysis re-analyzed previously published TCR beta repertoires from 700 or so donors and added high-resolution HLA genotyping. In the later analysis, no new phenotypic data were used to find candidate immune exposures; instead, reliance was placed on TCR beta sequences and their occurrence across donors. To decide whether each TCR beta V gene segment behaved as functional or pseudogenic, an earlier analysis of fewer than 750 of the donors relied on high-throughput TCR beta sequencing. Donor age, sex, ethnicity and CMV serostatus were compiled together with the repertoire data. A later genetic analysis took genome-wide SNP genotypes for about 65% of the 666 donors and used that subset as a discovery cohort. All discovery cohort repertoires had been generated on a single sequencing platform. HLA typing covered class I and class II loci at four-digit resolution. Typing coverage differed by locus: A, B, C, DRB1 and DQB1 were typed in about 620-630 donors, DQA1 in about 500, DPA1 in 600 to 610, and DPB1 in approximately 450. Four to six DR-DQ haplotypes were handled as single units for association and clustering, since linkage in the cohort was strong. Among around 400 genotyped donors of the cohort, an average of around 250,000 unique TCR beta nucleotide sequences was sequenced per donor, of which 15% to 20% were non-productive.

The germline V gene provides CDR1 MNHNS and CDR2 SASEGT. V loses 3 bases at its end and J loses 0 bases; junction bases beyond the gene matches: 5. Counted from cysteine to phenylalanine, this CDR3 has 16 amino acids. CDR3 DNA only is kept here, 48 bases in frame from base 1. The cohort consisted of 600 to 700 healthy bone marrow donors. Cohort members were all nominally healthy when sampled, although unrecorded immune exposures were likely present. CMV serostatus was positive for roughly 290 and negative for about 55% of the 666 cohort members, and was not recorded for this donor. Every donor gave a peripheral blood sample, and the peripheral blood mononuclear cells from that sample were used for TCR beta sequencing. Genomic DNA extraction from the blood cell samples was performed with the Qiagen DNeasy Blood Extraction Kit. To prepare the library, the immunoSEQ multiplex PCR assay was applied. For the multiplex PCR, a mixture combining 60 forward primers for TCR Vbeta segments and 13 reverse primers for TCR Jbeta segments was used. The CDR3 region of rearranged TCR beta genes was amplified from genomic DNA with a multiplex PCR assay. The Illumina HiSeq System was used to sequence the amplified TCR beta libraries as 87-base-pair reads. As for the original processing: In a later analysis, about 80 million unique TCR beta chains were counted across the roughly 670 repertoires, and approximately 11 million of these chains were shared by at least two donors. Raw reads were error-corrected and collapsed into unique sequences with a nearest-neighbor algorithm that merged closely related sequences to remove PCR and sequencing errors. V, D and J gene segments were assigned by aligning CDR3 sequences to IMGT reference sequences. Each retained sequence needed at least a six-nucleotide match to both a V gene segment and a J gene segment. A rearrangement counted as productive if the CDR3 had no stop codons and remained in frame with V and J, and every other rearrangement counted as non-productive. Following IMGT convention, CDR3 was defined as the stretch from the second conserved V-encoded cysteine to the conserved J-encoded phenylalanine. In an earlier analysis of around 600 of the donors, sequences lacking an unambiguous match to a single V gene segment were excluded. In an earlier analysis of 500 to 750 of the donors, V segments were called functional above 56.7% productive rearrangements and were called segregating when the between-donor standard deviation exceeded 5%. To diagnose cytomegalovirus status from the catalog of TCR beta chain sequences, a statistical classification framework was built. In a later analysis, TCR nucleotide sequences were compared against IMGT/GENE-DB human TR gene sequences so that V and J genes could be assigned. In a later analysis, CDR3 sequences and most-parsimonious VDJ recombination scenarios were assigned using the TCRdist pipeline. In a later analysis, each TCR beta chain was defined by its CDR3 amino acid sequence together with its V-gene family, and reads lacking a unique V-gene family were excluded. In a later analysis, 450 to 600 highly shared, low-generation-probability nucleotide sequences were removed to address suspected cross-contamination and a sequencing artifact. For each public chain, a later analysis derived a clonal expansion index from normalized ranks of inferred template counts within each repertoire. A later analysis computed generation probabilities with a VDJ recombination model fitted to out-of-frame rearrangements, and checked the results against IGoR. A later analysis scored TCR-TCR, TCR-HLA and TCR-CMV co-occurrence with hypergeometric tests, applying a repertoire-size bias correction to TCR pairs. False discovery rates were estimated in a later analysis by permuting HLA or CMV assignments 20 times. In a later analysis, co-occurring TCRs were grouped with DBSCAN, and TCRdist sequence similarity was added when clustering was performed within HLA-allele-positive subsets. For co-occurrence clustering, repertoires with fewer than 30,000 or more than 120,000 public chains were excluded, along with several repertoires with anomalous nucleotide sharing. TCRdb carries this immuneACCESS record with in-frame sequences only. Its versions omit some clonotypes, under half of them owing to an unresolved V gene in the studies checked, with the rest unexplained. V, J and clone size are taken as reported in that table, and D and trimming were inferred from the DNA itself. The sample table lists around 120,000 clones, approximately 72% of them with a count of one. The ten most abundant clones make up about 2.6% of the sample.

Overall results and qualifications from the work: The sequencing pipeline was judged likely to have produced a cluster of highly shared sequence variants as a technical artifact. When HLA alleles, especially DR and DQ, strongly co-occurred, TCR associations were difficult to assign to individual alleles. Sequencing depth was assumed to be roughly uniform across donors in the presence/absence analyses, though that assumption may not hold. In an earlier analysis of around 600 of the donors, most TCR beta V segments appeared in productive rearrangements about 87% or about 30% of the time, broadly matching IMGT annotations. According to a later analysis, most CMV-associated TCR beta chains appeared to be HLA-restricted, and the HLA associations seemed to be driven largely by CMV exposure. In a later analysis, the rate of TCR association differed among HLA loci, with DRB1 alleles having the most associated TCRs and HLA-C alleles having the fewest. A later analysis reported that several top co-occurrence clusters appeared linked to parvovirus B19, influenza, CMV and Epstein-Barr virus. A total of 150 to 200 TCR beta chains were listed by the study as associated with cytomegalovirus. Because HLA typing was missing for some donors at each locus, association tests included only the typed subset. A later analysis found that HLA-associated TCR beta chains were more clonally expanded and had lower generation probabilities than equally common non-associated chains. According to the authors, the approach could potentially be generalized to other disease states and immunological phenotypes. In a later analysis, around 15,000 TCR beta sequences were associated with specific HLA alleles at a false discovery rate of 0.05. A later genetic analysis reported fewer N-insertions in productive TCRs among donors in an Asian-associated ancestry cluster than the roughly 700-donor mean. V-gene and J-gene trimming of TCR beta chains was associated with a missense DCLRE1C variant in a later genetic analysis, and the association was replicated in an independent cohort. Most TCR sequences were observed very rarely across donors, whereas some public TCRs were present in many individuals. In vitro tests confirmed that a few of the cytomegalovirus-associated TCR beta chains recognize cytomegalovirus antigens. Cytomegalovirus status was reported to be diagnosed by the classifier with high specificity and sensitivity in both the original and validation cohorts. The 87-base-pair reads could not distinguish some IMGT-functional V segments, including TRBV6-2 and TRBV6-3, so those segments were excluded. Only TCR beta chains were sequenced in this cohort, and the absence of alpha or paired-chain data limited detectable features. Because counts were too low, more than 15 rarely observed V segments, including chromosome 9 orphons, were left out of the earlier analysis of 587 of the donors. For the cohort, immune exposure information was limited to CMV serostatus. A further reported finding was that TCR beta sequences accurately predicted the HLA-A and HLA-B alleles for most subjects in the first cohort. Linkage disequilibrium might explain the correlated functional status among segregating V segments, but an unknown experimental factor could not be excluded.

Concerning this clone itself: The clone's antigen remains unknown. The input lacks base qualities; no much larger clone sits a single base away.

Sequencing was performed on PBMCs. The source is a human donor in good health. The sequence is built from TRBV6-1 and TRBJ1-3, with 7 middle bases fitting TRBD1. The CDR3 region: CASSDETGASGNTIYF. Read as DNA, the sequence is TGTGCCAGCAGTGATGAAACAGGGGCCTCTGGAAACACCATATATTTT.